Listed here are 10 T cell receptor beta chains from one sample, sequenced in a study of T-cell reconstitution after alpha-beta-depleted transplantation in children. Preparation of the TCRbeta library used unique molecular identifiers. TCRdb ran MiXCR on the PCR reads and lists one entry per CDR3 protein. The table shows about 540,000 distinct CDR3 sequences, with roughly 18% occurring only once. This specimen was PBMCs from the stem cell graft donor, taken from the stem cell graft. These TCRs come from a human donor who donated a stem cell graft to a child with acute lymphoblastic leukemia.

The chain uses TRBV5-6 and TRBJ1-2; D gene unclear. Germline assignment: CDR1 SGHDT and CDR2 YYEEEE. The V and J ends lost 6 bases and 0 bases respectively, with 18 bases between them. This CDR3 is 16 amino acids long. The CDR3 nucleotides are TGTGCCAGCAACCCTTATCCGCGGCGAGCTAACTATGGCTACACCTTC. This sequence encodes CASNPYPRRANYGYTF.

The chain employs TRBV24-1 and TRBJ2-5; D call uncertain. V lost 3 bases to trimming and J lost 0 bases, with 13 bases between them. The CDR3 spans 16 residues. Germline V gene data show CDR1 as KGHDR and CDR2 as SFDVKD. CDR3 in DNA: TGTGCCACCAGTGATGGCGGCAGGCCAAACCAAGAGACCCAGTACTTC. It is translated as CATSDGGRPNQETQYF.

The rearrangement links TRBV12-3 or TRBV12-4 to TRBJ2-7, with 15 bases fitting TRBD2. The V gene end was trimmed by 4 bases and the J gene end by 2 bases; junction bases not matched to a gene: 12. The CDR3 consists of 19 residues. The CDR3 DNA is TGTGCCAGCAGTTCCAACCTGGGACTAGCGGGGGGAAACACCTACGAGCAGTACTTC. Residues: CASSSNLGLAGGNTYEQYF.

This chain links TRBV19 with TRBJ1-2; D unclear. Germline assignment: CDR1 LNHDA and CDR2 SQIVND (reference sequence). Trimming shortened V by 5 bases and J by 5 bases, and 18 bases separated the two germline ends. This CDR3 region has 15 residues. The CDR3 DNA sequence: TGTGCCAGTAGTTTTCGGGAAAACCCTCTTTATGGCTACACCTTC. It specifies CASSFRENPLYGYTF.

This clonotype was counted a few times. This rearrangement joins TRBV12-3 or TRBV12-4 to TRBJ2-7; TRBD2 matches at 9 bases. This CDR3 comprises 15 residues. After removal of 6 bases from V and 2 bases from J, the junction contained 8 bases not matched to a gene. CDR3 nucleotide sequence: TGTGCCAGCAGACACACTAGCGGGCCTACCTACGAGCAGTACTTC. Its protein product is CASRHTSGPTYEQYF.

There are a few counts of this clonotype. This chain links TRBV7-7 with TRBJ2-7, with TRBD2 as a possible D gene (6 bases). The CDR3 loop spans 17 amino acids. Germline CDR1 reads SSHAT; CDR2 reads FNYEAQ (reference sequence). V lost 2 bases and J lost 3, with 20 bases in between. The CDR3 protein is CASSLFWEEPTYYEQYF. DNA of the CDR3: TGTGCCAGCAGCTTATTTTGGGAGGAGCCTACCTACTACGAGCAGTACTTC.

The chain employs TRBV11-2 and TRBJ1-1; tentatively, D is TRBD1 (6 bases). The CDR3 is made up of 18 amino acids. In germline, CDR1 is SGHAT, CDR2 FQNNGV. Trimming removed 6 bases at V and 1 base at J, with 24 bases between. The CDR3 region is CASRVGRGRGPENTEAFF. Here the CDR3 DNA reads TGTGCCAGCAGAGTGGGTCGGGGCAGGGGCCCAGAGAACACTGAAGCTTTCTTT.

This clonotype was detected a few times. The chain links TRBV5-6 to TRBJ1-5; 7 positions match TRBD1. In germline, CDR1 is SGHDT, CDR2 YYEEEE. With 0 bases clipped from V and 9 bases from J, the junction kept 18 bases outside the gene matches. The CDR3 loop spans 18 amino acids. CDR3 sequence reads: CASSLARTGVKSAMPQHF. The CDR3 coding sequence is TGTGCCAGCAGCTTGGCCCGGACAGGTGTTAAATCAGCCATGCCCCAGCATTTT. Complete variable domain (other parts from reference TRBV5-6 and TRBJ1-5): DAGVTQSPTHLIKTRGQQVTLRCSPKSGHDTVSWYQQALGQGPQFIFQYYEEEERQRGNFPDRFSGHQFPNYSSELNVNALLLGDSALYLCASSLARTGVKSAMPQHFGDGTRLSIL.

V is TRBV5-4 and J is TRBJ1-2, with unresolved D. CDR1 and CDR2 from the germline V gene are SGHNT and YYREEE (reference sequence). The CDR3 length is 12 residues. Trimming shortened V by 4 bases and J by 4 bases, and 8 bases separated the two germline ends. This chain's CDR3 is CASSAVAYGYTF. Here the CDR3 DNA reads TGTGCCAGCAGCGCGGTCGCCTATGGCTACACCTTC.

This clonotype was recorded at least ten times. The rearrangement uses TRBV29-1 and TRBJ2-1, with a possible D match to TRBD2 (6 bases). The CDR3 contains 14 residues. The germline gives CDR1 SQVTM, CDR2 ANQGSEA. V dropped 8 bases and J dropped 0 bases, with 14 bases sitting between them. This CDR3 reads CSIPRGSSYNEQFF. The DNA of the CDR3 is TGCAGCATCCCACGGGGGAGCTCCTACAATGAGCAGTTCTTC.